The 13 T cell receptor beta chains presented below share a single source sample, sequenced in a study of neurological immune-mediated disorders. Time point given: longitudinal time-point 1 (baseline). TCRdb itself ran the 5' RACE reads through MiXCR, one entry per CDR3 protein. The sample comprises roughly 75,000 distinct CDR3 sequences, roughly an eighth of which are singletons, and 4.6% rests with the top ten. The specimen was PBMCs. These receptors were taken from a female donor with HTLV-1-associated myelopathy (HAM/TSP).

This clonotype was observed at least ten times. In nucleotides, the CDR3 is TGTGCCAGCAGTAGTAGCGGGGGGGCCGATCGGGAGTACTTC. Its translation: CASSSSGGADREYF. V and J are TRBV12-3 or TRBV12-4 and TRBJ2-4; 11 bases fit TRBD2. V was pared by 5 bases and J by 14 bases, with 11 bases of the junction left unmatched. The CDR3 length is 14 residues.

This clonotype has at least ten counts. This chain connects TRBV5-1 to TRBJ1-4, with no clear D. This CDR3 spans 15 amino acids. Germline CDR1 and CDR2: SGHRS and YFSETQ. V gave up 0 bases and J gave up 5 bases, with 11 bases separating them. The CDR3 sequence: CASSLGQAGNEKLFF. CDR3 DNA: TGCGCCAGCAGCTTGGGGCAGGCCGGGAATGAAAAACTGTTTTTT.

The gene calls are TRBV11-2 and TRBJ2-3, with 7 positions matching TRBD2. The CDR3 runs to 17 residues. J lost 4 bases, V lost 3 bases, and 13 bases had no gene match. Germline loops: CDR1 SGHAT, CDR2 FQNNGV. In nucleotides, the CDR3 is TGTGCCAGCAGCTTGTCTGGAGAGGCGGGGGAGGCAGATACGCAGTATTTT. It is translated as CASSLSGEAGEADTQYF.

Many counts were recorded for this clonotype. The chain uses TRBV19 and TRBJ2-2; the match to TRBD1 covers 10 bases. This CDR3 has 16 residues. The germline V gene encodes CDR1 LNHDA and CDR2 SQIVND (reference sequence). The trim removed 9 bases at V and 1 base at J, leaving 8 bases unmatched. The CDR3 here is CASAPWDRGNTGELFF. CDR3 in DNA: TGTGCCAGCGCTCCATGGGACAGGGGGAACACCGGGGAGCTGTTTTTT.

In this sample, this clonotype turned up many times. The gene calls are TRBV20-1 and TRBJ2-3; D may be TRBD1 (6 bases). The CDR3 is 12 amino acids. The germline V and J ends were trimmed by 0 bases and 5 bases, with 6 bases remaining between them. Germline V gene lookup returns CDR1 DFQATT and CDR2 SNEGSKA (reference sequence). CDR3 in amino acids: CSAREGGDTQYF. CDR3 nucleotides: TGCAGTGCTAGAGAAGGGGGAGATACGCAGTATTTT.

In its sample, this clonotype was seen many times. The gene calls are TRBV3-1 and TRBJ1-3, with 7 bases fitting TRBD1. This CDR3 has 15 residues. The trim removed 3 bases at V and 2 bases at J, leaving 4 bases unmatched. Germline V gene sequence: CDR1 LGHDT, CDR2 YNNKEL (reference sequence). The CDR3 sequence: CASSQGQYPGNTIYF. CDR3 coding DNA: TGTGCCAGCAGCCAGGGACAGTACCCTGGAAACACCATATATTTT. Full variable domain (missing parts from reference TRBV3-1 and TRBJ1-3): DTAVSQTPKYLVTQMGNDKSIKCEQNLGHDTMYWYKQDSKKFLKIMFSYNNKELIINETVPNRFSPKSPDKAHLNLHINSLELGDSAVYFCASSQGQYPGNTIYFGEGSWLTVV.

A few counts support this clonotype. The rearrangement uses TRBV20-1 and TRBJ2-7, with TRBD1 matching over 7 bases. The V and J ends lost 3 bases and 3 bases, in that order; junction bases with no gene match: 11. Per the germline V gene, CDR1 is DFQATT and CDR2 is SNEGSKA (reference sequence). The CDR3 is 15 amino acids. The CDR3 DNA sequence: TGCAGTGCTAGGAGACCCCTGGCAGGGGGCTACGAGCAGTACTTC. Translated: CSARRPLAGGYEQYF.

This rearrangement joins TRBV6-5 to TRBJ2-6, with D tentatively TRBD1 (6 bases). The CDR3 is made up of 17 amino acids. Germline CDR1 MNHEY, CDR2 SVGAGI. With 6 bases removed from V and 2 bases from J, the gap between germline ends came to 17 bases. This chain's CDR3 is CASREGLQGAGANVLTF. The DNA for the CDR3 is TGTGCCAGCAGAGAAGGATTACAGGGTGCTGGGGCCAACGTCCTGACTTTC.

This clonotype was picked up a small number of times. This chain uses TRBV18 with TRBJ2-3; 7 positions agree with TRBD1. V was clipped by 4 bases and J by 3 bases; unmatched bases: 4. The CDR3 is 14 residues long. CDR1 and CDR2 from the germline V gene are KGHSH and LQKENI. Here the CDR3 DNA reads TGTGCCAGCTCACTCTCACAGGGGACAGATACGCAGTATTTT. The encoded protein is CASSLSQGTDTQYF. The whole variable domain, filled in from reference TRBV18 and TRBJ2-3, reads NAGVMQNPRHLVRRRGQEARLRCSPMKGHSHVYWYRQLPEEGLKFMVYLQKENIIDESGMPKERFSAEFPKEGPSILRIQQVVRGDSAAYFCASSLSQGTDTQYFGPGTRLTVL.

This clonotype was counted many times. The chain couples TRBV7-9 to TRBJ2-7; tentatively, D is TRBD1 (6 bases). The CDR3 is made up of 13 amino acids. Germline V lookup: CDR1 SEHNR, CDR2 FQNEAQ (reference sequence). V lost 8 bases, J lost 2 bases, and 13 bases lay in between. CDR3 sequence reads: CASAGTSTYEQYF. The CDR3 DNA reads TGTGCCAGCGCCGGGACAAGTACCTACGAGCAGTACTTC.

Ten or more counts support this clonotype. The chain links TRBV28 to TRBJ2-1; D perhaps matches TRBD2 (7 bases). Germline CDR1 reads MDHEN; CDR2 reads SYDVKM. This CDR3 comprises 16 residues. The V end was cut by 2 bases, the J end by 1 base, with 12 bases between. The CDR3 DNA reads TGTGCCAGCAGTTTAGCGGGGGCTAATTCCTACAATGAGCAGTTCTTC. Its translation: CASSLAGANSYNEQFF.

This clonotype was detected ten times or more. The chain couples TRBV6-2 or TRBV6-3 to TRBJ2-7, with no clear D. V was pared by 6 bases and J by 2 bases, with 11 bases between. Germline V CDR1 and CDR2: MNHEY, SVGEGT. This CDR3 contains 13 residues. This CDR3 is CASRPPGPYEQYF. CDR3 coding DNA: TGTGCCAGCAGACCCCCGGGCCCCTACGAGCAGTACTTC.

This clonotype occurred many times. This sequence joins TRBV29-1 and TRBJ2-1; tentative D call: TRBD2 (8 bases). The germline CDR1 and CDR2 sequences are SQVTM and ANQGSEA. With 6 bases removed from V and 4 bases from J, the gap between germline ends came to 19 bases. The CDR3 is 15 amino acids. The CDR3: CSVEGAGGFYNEQFF. CDR3 bases: TGCAGCGTCGAGGGGGCGGGGGGATTTTACAATGAGCAGTTCTTC.